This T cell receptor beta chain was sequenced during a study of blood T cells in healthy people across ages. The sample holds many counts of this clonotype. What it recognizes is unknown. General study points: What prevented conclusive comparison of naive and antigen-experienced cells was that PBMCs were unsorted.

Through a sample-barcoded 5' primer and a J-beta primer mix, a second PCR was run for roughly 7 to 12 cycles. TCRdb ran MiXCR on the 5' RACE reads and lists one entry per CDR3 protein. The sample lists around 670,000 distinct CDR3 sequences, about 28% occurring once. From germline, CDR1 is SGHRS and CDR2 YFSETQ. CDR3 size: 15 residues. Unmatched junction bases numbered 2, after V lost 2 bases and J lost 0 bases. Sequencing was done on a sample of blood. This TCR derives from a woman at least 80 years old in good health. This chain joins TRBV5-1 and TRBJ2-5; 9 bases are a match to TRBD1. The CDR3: CASSLGDRDQETQYF. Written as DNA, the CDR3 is TGCGCCAGCAGCTTAGGGGACAGGGACCAAGAGACCCAGTACTTC.